Listed below are T cell receptor beta chains from one sample, sequenced in a study of cytomegalovirus exposure and HLA in healthy donors. The data were produced by immunoSEQ multiplex PCR, yet TCRdb's version contains in-frame clones alone and is incomplete. The table records about 190,000 clones, around four fifths of them present only once. The sequencing sample was made of PBMCs. Receptors originate from a woman between 50 and 59 years old in good health and CMV-seropositive. Each CDR3 is given with its conserved first and last residue. The order of the fields is clone size, D gene, J gene, V gene, CDR3 DNA, CDR3 protein. A D gene is named only where the DNA matches it firmly. The size entry is marked missing in some rows and otherwise reads once, few, many or a size class.

.	TRBD1	TRBJ1-1	TRBV5-1	TGCGCCAGCAGCGTAGGGGACCAGGGGGGAGGCACTGAAGCTTTCTTT	CASSVGDQGGGTEAFF
.	.	TRBJ1-1	TRBV10-3	TGTGCCATCAGGGTGACAGGTGGTACGGCGAACACTGAAGCTTTCTTT	CAIRVTGGTANTEAFF
.	.	TRBJ2-2	TRBV5-1	TGCGCCAGCAGCCCGACCCCGGGTGCTCACACCGGGGAGCTGTTTTTT	CASSPTPGAHTGELFF
.	TRBD2	TRBJ2-5	TRBV7-8	TGTGCCAGCAGCTCTGCGGGGGGGCCTAACTTC	CASSSAGGPNF
.	TRBD1	TRBJ1-2	TRBV5-1	TGCGCCAGCAGCTTGAATACAGGGGAGGTCTATGGCTACACCTTC	CASSLNTGEVYGYTF
.	TRBD2	TRBJ2-1	TRBV5-4	TGTGCCAGCAGACTTCCGGGACTAGCGGGGAATGAGCAGTTCTTC	CASRLPGLAGNEQFF
.	.	TRBJ2-5	TRBV7-6	TGTGCCAGCAGCTCCCGGTCGGTTCAAGAGACCCAGTACTTC	CASSSRSVQETQYF
.	.	TRBJ1-2	TRBV30	TGTGCCTGGAGTGTATTCGGGAGCTATGGCTACACCTTC	CAWSVFGSYGYTF
.	.	TRBJ1-2	TRBV7-3	TGTGCCAGCAGCCCCCATTTGCAACAACACTATGGCTACACCTTC	CASSPHLQQHYGYTF
.	TRBD1	TRBJ1-2	TRBV19	TGTGCCAGTAGTTGGGACAGCCGTGCTAGGCAGGGCTACACCTTC	CASSWDSRARQGYTF
.	TRBD2	TRBJ2-7	TRBV7-2	TGTGCCAGCAGCTCGCACTCGACTGGACTAGCGGGGGTGACCTACGAGCAGTACTTC	CASSSHSTGLAGVTYEQYF
.	.	TRBJ1-6	TRBV7-2	TGTGCCAGCAGCTTACAGGAGGCTGGGCATTCACCCCTCCACTTT	CASSLQEAGHSPLHF
.	.	TRBJ1-5	TRBV7-2	TGTGCCAGCAGCTTTAGGTTTGGCAGGGATCGCAATCAGCCCCAGCATTTT	CASSFRFGRDRNQPQHF
once	TRBD1	TRBJ2-1	TRBV19	TGTGCCACCGCCAGACAGGGGTACAATGAGCAGTTCTTC	CATARQGYNEQFF
.	.	TRBJ2-7	TRBV5-4	TGTGCCAGCAGCTTAAGGAGCTCCTACGAGCAGTACTTC	CASSLRSSYEQYF
.	TRBD1	TRBJ1-1	TRBV13	TGTGCCAGCAGCTTAGGAGGACAGGGTAACACTGAAGCTTTCTTT	CASSLGGQGNTEAFF
once	.	TRBJ1-5	TRBV6-5	TGTGCCAGCAGTTACTCGAGGTCAGGGGCTCAGCCCCAGCATTTT	CASSYSRSGAQPQHF
.	TRBD1	TRBJ1-2	TRBV7-9	TGTGCCAGCAGCTCAAGCAGGGGGTCCTATGGCTACACCTTC	CASSSSRGSYGYTF
.	.	TRBJ1-5	TRBV6-5	TGTGCCAGCAGTATGACAGTTAATCAGCCCCAGCATTTT	CASSMTVNQPQHF
.	.	TRBJ2-1	TRBV27	TGTGCCAGCAGTTTCCTCAGGGGCAATGAGCAGTTCTTC	CASSFLRGNEQFF
.	.	TRBJ1-1	TRBV18	TGTGCCAGCTCACCTTCACATTTAAACACTGAAGCTTTCTTT	CASSPSHLNTEAFF
few	.	TRBJ1-2	TRBV28	TGTGCCAGCAGTTTAGGAGTTGGGGGGTCATATGGCTACACCTTC	CASSLGVGGSYGYTF
.	TRBD1	TRBJ2-7	TRBV27	TGTGCCAGCAAGGGCCAGGGGGCTTCCGGCGAGCAGTACTTC	CASKGQGASGEQYF
.	TRBD2	TRBJ2-4	TRBV7-2	TGTGCCAGCAGCCGCCAATGGACTAGCGGGAATGAGTACAAAAACATTCAGTACTTC	CASSRQWTSGNEYKNIQYF
.	.	TRBJ2-3	TRBV5-1	TGCGCCAGCAGCTTGGGAGGGGACAACACAGATACGCAGTATTTT	CASSLGGDNTDTQYF
.	.	TRBJ1-4	TRBV6-1	TGTGCCAGCCATTCGGCAAGCCTAACAGATGAAAAACTGTTTTTT	CASHSASLTDEKLFF
.	TRBD1	TRBJ1-2	TRBV28	TGTGCCAGCAGCGGCGGCGGGACAGGGGTGCATGGCTACACCTTC	CASSGGGTGVHGYTF
.	.	TRBJ2-2	TRBV10-1	TGCGCCAGCAGTGAGGGCAGGGGCTGGGATTACACCGGGGAGCTGTTTTTT	CASSEGRGWDYTGELFF
.	.	TRBJ1-2	TRBV5-1	TGCGCCAGCAGCCCGACAGGCGTCCTATCCTATGGCTACACCTTC	CASSPTGVLSYGYTF
.	.	TRBJ2-5	TRBV5-1	TGCGCCAGCAGCTTGGTGGTCCCCGGGGCCCAGTACTTC	CASSLVVPGAQYF
.	.	TRBJ1-2	TRBV27	TGTGCCAGCAGCCTAACCACAGGGAACAATAATGGCTACACCTTC	CASSLTTGNNNGYTF
.	TRBD2	TRBJ2-1	TRBV13	TGTGCCAGCAGCTTAGGGGGACTAGCGGTTGAGAATGAGCAGTTCTTC	CASSLGGLAVENEQFF
.	TRBD1	TRBJ2-2	TRBV9	TGTGCCAGCAGCGTAGAAGGGACAGGGGACACCGGGGAGCTGTTTTTT	CASSVEGTGDTGELFF
.	TRBD1	TRBJ2-5	TRBV5-8	TGTGCCAGCAGCTTGACCGGGACAGGGCTGGCTGGTGAGACCCAGTACTTC	CASSLTGTGLAGETQYF
.	TRBD2	TRBJ2-1	TRBV19	TGTGCCAGCCTACGGCGGGGGGGGCCCCACAATGAGCAGTTCTTC	CASLRRGGPHNEQFF
.	TRBD1	TRBJ1-1	TRBV27	TGTGCCAGCAGTCCACTGGACAGGTCGGACACTGAAGCTTTCTTT	CASSPLDRSDTEAFF
.	.	TRBJ1-4	TRBV12-2	TGTGCAAGTCGCTTCTTCCAGGGAATAGTTGCCCTGGGGGAAAAACTGTTTTTT	CASRFFQGIVALGEKLFF
few	TRBD2	TRBJ2-7	TRBV7-3	TGTGCCAGCACCGGGGGAGGGGACTACGAGCAGTACTTC	CASTGGGDYEQYF
.	TRBD1	TRBJ1-4	TRBV28	TGTGCCAGCAGTTTATTCGGACAGGAACTGTTTTTT	CASSLFGQELFF
.	.	TRBJ1-6	TRBV5-1	TGCGCCAGCGGTCTGGGCCCCGACAATAATTCACCCCTCCACTTT	CASGLGPDNNSPLHF
.	.	TRBJ2-2	TRBV11-1	TGTGCCAGCAGCTTAGCGCCGGACAGCTTTGGCCTCGGGGAGCTGTTTTTT	CASSLAPDSFGLGELFF
.	TRBD1	TRBJ1-5	TRBV19	TGTGCCAGTACCTCGACAGGGTATAGCAATCAGCCCCAGCATTTT	CASTSTGYSNQPQHF
.	TRBD1	TRBJ1-2	TRBV5-8	TGTGCCAGTGGACAGGGGGAATATGGCTACACCTTC	CASGQGEYGYTF
.	.	TRBJ1-5	TRBV15	TGTGCCACCAGCGGGCCAGATAGCAATCAGCCCCAGCATTTT	CATSGPDSNQPQHF
.	.	TRBJ2-7	TRBV19	TGTGCCAGTAGTCTACTTCCCTCCTACGAGCAGTACTTC	CASSLLPSYEQYF
few	.	TRBJ1-5	TRBV30	TGTGCCTGGAGTGTACCCAGGGTGAATCAGCCCCAGCATTTT	CAWSVPRVNQPQHF
few	.	TRBJ1-2	TRBV19	TGTGCCACAGGGCCCGCCTATGGCTACACCTTC	CATGPAYGYTF
few	.	TRBJ2-7	TRBV19	TGTGCCAGTAGAGCCAGGGATCGCTACGACGAGCAGTACTTC	CASRARDRYDEQYF
.	TRBD1	TRBJ2-7	TRBV5-1	TGCGCCAGCAGCATCGGGACAGGCCCGTACGAGCAGTACTTC	CASSIGTGPYEQYF
few	.	TRBJ2-5	TRBV6-4	TGTGCCAGCAGTGAAGGGGCGACCCAGTACTTC	CASSEGATQYF
few	TRBD1	TRBJ2-1	TRBV10-2	TGCGCCAGCAGTGAGGAAGGGCCCTATTCACAGGGGAATGAGCAGTTCTTC	CASSEEGPYSQGNEQFF
.	TRBD1	TRBJ1-2	TRBV5-1	TGCGCCAGCAGCTATCGGGAGGGACAGGGGTATGGCTACACCTTC	CASSYREGQGYGYTF
.	.	TRBJ1-6	TRBV19	TGTGCCAGTAGTCGCGGGTTAGAGTATAATTCACCCCTCCACTTT	CASSRGLEYNSPLHF
few	.	TRBJ1-1	TRBV30	TGTGCCTGGAGTATCCCCACAGGGAGGAACACTGAAGCTTTCTTT	CAWSIPTGRNTEAFF
.	.	TRBJ1-2	TRBV7-9	TGTGCCAGCAGCTTATCCGTTGATGGCTACACCTTC	CASSLSVDGYTF
.	.	TRBJ1-4	TRBV15	TGTGCCACCAGCAGCACACCCCGGTGGGGGCAAAATAATGAAAAACTGTTTTTT	CATSSTPRWGQNNEKLFF
once	TRBD1	TRBJ1-1	TRBV11-2	TGTGCCAGCAGCTCCCAGGGACAGGGTTTAGCTTTCTTT	CASSSQGQGLAFF